The clone carrying this TCR beta chain came up many times. Its antigen is currently unknown. This specimen comes from a study of read filtering for tumor transcriptome and immune sequencing. Across the whole study: TCR-mapped reads were about 4 to 11 million with IR-seq versus roughly 85 to 1,300 with RNA-seq. Overall study results and limits: The CD138-negative fraction was mixed bone marrow immune cells, not pure T cells. Dropping single-read clonotypes raised IR-seq and RNA-seq shared-clonotype correlation.

This library used 300 to 500 ng RNA and molecular barcoded adaptors spanning alpha/delta and beta/gamma chains. TCRdb reprocessed the reads via MiXCR and lists one record per CDR3 protein. The sample holds about 38,000 distinct CDR3 sequences, roughly 15% seen once. The sequence was obtained from a donor at least 40 years old with multiple myeloma. The specimen sequenced was a population of CD138-negative cells sorted from bone marrow.

CDR3 sequence reads: CSARDQRGLGGYTF. In DNA, the CDR3 is TGCAGTGCTAGAGATCAAAGGGGGCTCGGCGGCTACACCTTC. V is TRBV20-1 and J is TRBJ1-2; 7 bases align to TRBD1. The CDR3 sequence is 14 residues long. CDR1 and CDR2 from the germline V gene are DFQATT and SNEGSKA (reference sequence). V lost 0 bases to trimming and J lost 8 bases; unmatched junction nucleotides: 9.